The 11 T cell receptor beta chains listed next were all sequenced from one sample in a study of T-cell memory formation after mild COVID-19. TCRdb recomputed calls from the 5' RACE reads with MiXCR, one row per CDR3 protein. The sample records about 500,000 distinct CDR3 sequences, 20% being singletons. The sequencing sample was made of PBMCs or a T cell subset sorted from them (not recorded which). Source of these receptors: an adult woman who had mild COVID-19 (a few samples of this study predate the infection). Cell type and time point are not known.

In this sample, this clonotype turned up a few times. The CDR3 reads CASSQEGGDTQYF. As DNA, the CDR3 is TGTGCCAGCAGCCAAGAGGGGGGAGATACGCAGTATTTT. V gene TRBV3-1 combines with J gene TRBJ2-3; D might be TRBD2 (6 bases). Germline assignment: CDR1 LGHDT and CDR2 YNNKEL (reference sequence). The germline V and J ends were trimmed by 0 bases and 5 bases, with 6 bases remaining between them. The CDR3 has 13 amino acids.

In this sample, this clonotype turned up a few times. This chain links TRBV20-1 with TRBJ2-3; tentatively, D is TRBD1 (6 bases). Germline-derived CDR1 and CDR2 are DFQATT and SNEGSKA (reference sequence). The CDR3 has 15 residues. Trimming took 0 bases from V and 2 from J, leaving 12 bases between them. CDR3 in DNA: TGCAGTGCTAGAGAACAGGGATCGGCCACAGATACGCAGTATTTT. It specifies CSAREQGSATDTQYF.

The chain is built from TRBV5-1 and TRBJ2-1; D possibly corresponds to TRBD2 (6 bases). Germline CDR1 SGHRS, CDR2 YFSETQ. The CDR3 is 16 amino acids. V dropped 7 bases and J dropped 0 bases, with 17 bases sitting between them. In DNA, the CDR3 is TGCGCCAGCTCATTCTTAGCGGCCCGCTCCTACAATGAGCAGTTCTTC. Translating gives CASSFLAARSYNEQFF.

V gene TRBV12-3 or TRBV12-4 combines with J gene TRBJ2-2; D perhaps matches TRBD1 (5 bases). CDR3 size: 16 residues. The ends were cut back, 2 bases at V and 4 bases at J, with 14 bases in the middle. CDR3 DNA sequence: TGTGCCAGCAGTTTAATCTTCAGGGTTAGCACCGGGGAGCTGTTTTTT. Translated: CASSLIFRVSTGELFF.

This clonotype was seen at least ten times. The J gene is TRBJ1-1, the V gene TRBV5-1, with D unclear. The CDR3 is 15 amino acids. Germline values: CDR1 SGHRS, CDR2 YFSETQ. V lost 0 bases and J 0 bases, leaving 9 bases between the germline ends. The CDR3 bases are TGCGCCAGCAGCTTGGTGGCAGCGTTGAACACTGAAGCTTTCTTT. Protein sequence: CASSLVAALNTEAFF.

The chain joins TRBV7-2 to TRBJ1-1; tentative D call: TRBD1 (6 bases). Per germline, CDR1 SGHTA and CDR2 FQGNSA. The CDR3 is made up of 16 amino acids. Trimming pared 5 bases from V and 0 bases from J, leaving 16 bases between. CDR3 in amino acids: CASSKIGGRVNTEAFF. The DNA of the CDR3 is TGTGCCAGCAGCAAAATAGGGGGGAGGGTGAACACTGAAGCTTTCTTT.

A few counts support this clonotype. The chain links TRBV30 to TRBJ2-5; 8 bases fit TRBD2. Unmatched junction bases numbered 4, after V lost 1 base and J lost 3 bases. Germline assignment: CDR1 GTSNPN and CDR2 SVGIG (reference sequence). The CDR3 extends over 14 amino acids. As DNA, the CDR3 is TGTGCCTGGAGTGAATTCGGGAGGGAAGAGACCCAGTACTTC. This encodes CAWSEFGREETQYF. The full variable domain, in which reference TRBV30 and TRBJ2-5 provide the parts outside the CDR3, is SQTIHQWPATLVQPVGSPLSLECTVEGTSNPNLYWYRQAAGRGLQLLFYSVGIGQISSEVPQNLSASRPQDRQFILSSKKLLLSDSGFYLCAWSEFGREETQYFGPGTRLLVL.

This clonotype was detected a few times. V is TRBV5-1 and J is TRBJ1-1, with no clear D. V was clipped by 0 bases and J by 2 bases, with 8 bases between them. This CDR3 has 14 amino acids. Per germline, CDR1 SGHRS and CDR2 YFSETQ. The CDR3 region is CASSLAPDNTEAFF. The CDR3 nucleotides read TGCGCCAGCAGCTTGGCCCCCGATAACACTGAAGCTTTCTTT. The variable domain in full, with the rest retrieved from reference TRBV5-1 and TRBJ1-1, is KAGVTQTPRYLIKTRGQQVTLSCSPISGHRSVSWYQQTPGQGLQFLFEYFSETQRNKGNFPGRFSGRQFSNSRSEMNVSTLELGDSALYLCASSLAPDNTEAFFGQGTRLTVV.

This chain uses TRBV20-1 with TRBJ2-1, with D tentatively TRBD2 (6 bases). Between the trimmed V and J ends, which lost 5 bases and 2 bases, there was a span of 13 bases. This CDR3 has 14 amino acids. CDR1 is DFQATT and CDR2 is SNEGSKA in the germline V gene (reference sequence). Written as DNA, the CDR3 is TGCAGTGCTCGCGGGGCCTTTACCTACAATGAGCAGTTCTTC. Protein sequence: CSARGAFTYNEQFF.

V gene TRBV29-1 combines with J gene TRBJ1-1, with unresolved D. CDR3 length: 11 amino acids. CDR1 is SQVTM, CDR2 ANQGSEA, per germline. Between the trimmed V and J ends, which lost 7 bases and 8 bases, there was a span of 14 bases. The CDR3, as DNA: TGCAGCGCCCGGGCCTCAAGGGAAGCTTTCTTT. It translates to CSARASREAFF.

This clonotype was seen a few times. The chain has TRBV7-8 and TRBJ2-2, with D tentatively TRBD2 (5 bases). The CDR3 loop spans 16 amino acids. Germline values: CDR1 SGHVS, CDR2 FQNEAQ. V was cut by 7 bases and J by 1 base, with 16 bases left in between. CDR3: CASNERTGGNTGELFF. The CDR3 DNA reads TGTGCCAGCAACGAGAGGACTGGCGGGAACACCGGGGAGCTGTTTTTT.